Included here is one TCR beta chain sequence, with context. This table comes from immunoSEQ multiplex PCR, and its TCRdb copy is limited to in-frame clones, with some not included. The table has fewer than 95,000 clones, around 82% seen once; the top ten hold around 0.78%. The data are from a study of radiotherapy plus CTLA-4 blockade in lung cancer. This TCR was sampled from a human donor with non-small cell lung cancer who had stable disease on radiotherapy plus ipilimumab. The source material was peripheral blood, sampled from a patient treated with radiotherapy plus ipilimumab.

The CDR3 protein is CASSLPGGTYEQYF. DNA for the CDR3: TGTGCCAGCAGTTTACCGGGAGGGACCTACGAGCAGTACTTC. The chain employs TRBV28 and TRBJ2-7; 8 bases match TRBD2. The length of the CDR3 is 14 residues. Germline trimming cut 2 bases from V and 2 bases from J; bases unmatched to any gene: 2. Germline V gene lookup returns CDR1 MDHEN and CDR2 SYDVKM.